This paragraph reports one TCR beta chain. Original processing notes: Amplification with reference gene primers provided the estimates of nucleated cell counts. Sequencing was performed with immunoSEQ multiplex PCR; in TCRdb, only in-frame clones are kept and a portion is missing. V and J calls and clone size are as listed in that table; D and trimming were resolved from the DNA. The top ten clones hold 4.2% of a sample with 200,000 to 300,000 clones, around 84% of them seen once. CDR3 length: 13 amino acids. The record originates from a study of blood T cell repertoires in COVID-19. At the level of the study: Sites across the United States, Italy and Spain contributed samples from acute and convalescent COVID-19. Sources were T cells, B-cell-depleted T cells, or PBMCs; the material itself was cDNA or gDNA.

The chain is built from TRBV12-3 or TRBV12-4 and TRBJ1-3; D is ambiguous. This sequence was found in a man between 60 and 70 years old with acute or convalescent COVID-19. Sequenced: peripheral blood. This chain's CDR3 is CAFLARDGNTIYF. In DNA, the CDR3 is TGTGCTTTCCTAGCGAGGGATGGAAACACCATATATTTT.